This T cell receptor beta chain originates from a study of OX40 agonist ivuxolimab in advanced cancers. Turning to the study itself: Participants averaged about 60 years of age (range about 23 to 79) and were over 75% male. Study results and caveats: Expanded peripheral T cells had an undetermined antigen specificity.

Data came from immunoSEQ multiplex PCR; TCRdb stores just in-frame clones and leaves some out. The repertoire has about 82,000 clones, 75% to 90% of them found once; the top ten carry around 0.88%. Comments on this clone: No antigen is known for it.

CDR1 and CDR2 from the germline V gene are KGHSH and LQKENI. CDR3 length equals 14 residues. V was shortened by 4 bases and J by 2 bases, with 12 bases between the two germline ends. The sequencing here drew on CD4+ or CD8+ T cells sorted from blood, taken in a trial of the OX40 agonist ivuxolimab. The sequence was collected from an adult with an advanced solid tumor such as melanoma, head and neck, liver or kidney cancer. The chain joins TRBV18 to TRBJ2-7, with a tentative D call TRBD1 (5 bases). The CDR3 loop reads CASSRGAVTYEQYF. The CDR3, as DNA: TGTGCCAGCTCACGGGGCGCGGTAACCTACGAGCAGTACTTC.